This entry lists 10 T cell receptor beta chains sequenced from one sample in a study of blood T cell repertoires in COVID-19. Libraries were prepared by immunoSEQ multiplex PCR; TCRdb keeps only in-frame clonotypes and omits some of them. The profile shows about 86,000 clones, 70% to 90% of them singletons. Sequencing input: peripheral blood. These receptors all come from a man aged 50-60 years with acute or convalescent COVID-19.

CDR3 coding DNA: TGCGCCAGCAGCCGACAGGGAGGGAACACCGGGGAGCTGTTTTTT. Translating it yields CASSRQGGNTGELFF. The chain uses TRBV5-1 and TRBJ2-2; possibly TRBD1 for D (7 bases). This CDR3 has 15 residues. V lost 4 bases and J lost 1, with 11 bases in between. Per germline, CDR1 SGHRS and CDR2 YFSETQ.

The chain carries TRBV7-2 and TRBJ2-3, with 10 bases aligning to TRBD1. The CDR3 consists of 14 residues. CDR1 and CDR2 (germline): SGHTA, FQGNSA. The J segment lost 7 bases and the V segment lost 3 bases, leaving 4 bases of the junction unmatched. As DNA, the CDR3 is TGTGCCAGCAGCTTGGGACAGGGGCTAAATACGCAGTATTTT. Residues: CASSLGQGLNTQYF.

This chain joins TRBV10-1 and TRBJ2-2; 8 bases match TRBD1. J was trimmed by 6 bases and V by 7 bases; bases with no gene match: 4. Germline CDR1 reads WNHNN; CDR2 reads SYGVQD (reference sequence). This CDR3 has 13 residues. Written as DNA, the CDR3 is TGCGCCAGCAAACCACAGGGGGCCGGGGAGCTGTTTTTT. This encodes CASKPQGAGELFF.

V gene TRBV5-1 combines with J gene TRBJ1-2; TRBD1 matches at 7 bases. Germline trimming cut 6 bases from V and 4 bases from J; bases unmatched to any gene: 12. The CDR3 sequence is 15 residues long. Germline V gene data show CDR1 as SGHRS and CDR2 as YFSETQ. CDR3 in amino acids: CASKVGQDQLYGYTF. CDR3 bases: TGCGCCAGCAAGGTCGGACAGGACCAACTCTATGGCTACACCTTC.

The gene calls are TRBV6-2 or TRBV6-3 and TRBJ2-1; tentative D call: TRBD2 (7 bases). V was shortened by 4 bases and J by 4 bases, with 14 bases between the two germline ends. CDR3 size: 15 residues. CDR1 and CDR2 from the germline V gene are MNHEY and SVGEGT. The CDR3 sequence is CASSSGGAGYNEQFF. DNA of the CDR3: TGTGCCAGCAGTTCTGGGGGGGCGGGATACAATGAGCAGTTCTTC.

The chain carries TRBV7-2 and TRBJ2-7; 7 bases line up with TRBD1. The J segment lost 5 bases and the V segment lost 5 bases, leaving 12 bases of the junction unmatched. This CDR3 is 15 amino acids long. Germline V gives CDR1 SGHTA, CDR2 FQGNSA. CDR3 protein: CASSDRDRELDEQYF. The CDR3 DNA reads as TGTGCCAGCAGCGACCGGGACAGAGAGTTGGACGAGCAGTACTTC. Using reference TRBV7-2 and TRBJ2-7 for the parts outside the CDR3, the full variable domain is GAGVSQSPSNKVTEKGKDVELRCDPISGHTALYWYRQSLGQGLEFLIYFQGNSAPDKSGLPSDRFSAERTGGSVSTLTIQRTQQEDSAVYLCASSDRDRELDEQYFGPGTRLTVT.

The V call is TRBV11-2, the J call TRBJ1-2; D possibly corresponds to TRBD1 (5 bases). The germline V gene encodes CDR1 SGHAT and CDR2 FQNNGV. The V end was cut by 4 bases, the J end by 4 bases, with 22 bases between. The length of the CDR3 is 17 residues. CDR3 coding DNA: TGTGCCAGCAGCTCTATCGGGGGGAGGGTTCGAGGCTATGGCTACACCTTC. Translated, it gives CASSSIGGRVRGYGYTF.

The chain links TRBV6-6 to TRBJ1-2, with 7 bases lining up with TRBD1. Germline V CDR1 and CDR2: MNHNY, SVGAGI (reference sequence). The trim removed 5 bases at V and 8 bases at J, leaving 14 bases unmatched. The CDR3 is 15 amino acids. This chain's CDR3 is CASSPLGTAYHGYTF. In DNA, the CDR3 is TGTGCCAGCAGTCCTCTAGGGACAGCATACCACGGCTACACCTTC.

The chain employs TRBV9 and TRBJ2-7; 11 bases are shared with TRBD2. Germline lookup yields CDR1 SGDLS and CDR2 YYNGEE. CDR3 size: 15 residues. J lost 6 bases, V lost 3 bases, and 8 bases had no gene match. Written as DNA, the CDR3 is TGTGCCAGCAGCGCGTCACTAGCGGGAGTAGTCGAGCAGTACTTC. Amino acids: CASSASLAGVVEQYF.

V and J are TRBV11-3 and TRBJ2-2; possibly TRBD2 for D (5 bases). Per the germline V gene, CDR1 is SGHNT and CDR2 is YENEEA. The ends were cut back, 5 bases at V and 5 bases at J, with 15 bases in the middle. The CDR3 totals 15 residues. In DNA, the CDR3 is TGTGCCAGCAGCCCCCGACGAGGGTCTACCGGGGAGCTGTTTTTT. It encodes CASSPRRGSTGELFF.